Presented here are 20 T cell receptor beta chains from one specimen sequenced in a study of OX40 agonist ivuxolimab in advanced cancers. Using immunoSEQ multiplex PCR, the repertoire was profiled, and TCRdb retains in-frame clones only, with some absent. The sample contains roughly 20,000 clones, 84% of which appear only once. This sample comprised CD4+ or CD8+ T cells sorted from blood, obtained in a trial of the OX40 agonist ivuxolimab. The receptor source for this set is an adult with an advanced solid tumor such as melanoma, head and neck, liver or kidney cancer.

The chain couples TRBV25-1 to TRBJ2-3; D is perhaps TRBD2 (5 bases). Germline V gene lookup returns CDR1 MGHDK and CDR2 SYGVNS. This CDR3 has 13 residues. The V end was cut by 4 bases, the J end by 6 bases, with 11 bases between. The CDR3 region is CASSAGLEDTQYF. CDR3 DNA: TGTGCCAGCAGTGCCGGACTGGAGGATACGCAGTATTTT.

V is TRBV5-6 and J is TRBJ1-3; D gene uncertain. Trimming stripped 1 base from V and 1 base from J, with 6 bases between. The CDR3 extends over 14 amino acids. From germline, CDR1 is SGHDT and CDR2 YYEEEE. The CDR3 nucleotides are TGTGCCAGCAGCTTGTTAGATTCTGGAAACACCATATATTTT. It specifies CASSLLDSGNTIYF.

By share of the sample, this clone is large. This CDR3 is CASSDRPGPGIRLLFYEQYF. CDR3 nucleotide sequence: TGTGCCAGCAGTGACCGCCCGGGACCCGGGATAAGACTTTTATTTTACGAGCAGTACTTC. The rearrangement links TRBV6-1 to TRBJ2-7; D might be TRBD1 or TRBD2, each matching 5 bases. CDR1 is MNHNS, CDR2 SASEGT, per germline. The CDR3 loop spans 20 amino acids. Between the trimmed V and J ends, which lost 3 bases and 4 bases, there was a span of 31 bases.

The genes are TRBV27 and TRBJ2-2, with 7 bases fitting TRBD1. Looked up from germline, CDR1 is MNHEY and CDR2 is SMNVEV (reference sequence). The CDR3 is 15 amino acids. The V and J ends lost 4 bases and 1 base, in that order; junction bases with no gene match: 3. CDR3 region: CASSSGQLNTGELFF. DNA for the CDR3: TGTGCCAGCAGTTCGGGACAGCTGAACACCGGGGAGCTGTTTTTT.

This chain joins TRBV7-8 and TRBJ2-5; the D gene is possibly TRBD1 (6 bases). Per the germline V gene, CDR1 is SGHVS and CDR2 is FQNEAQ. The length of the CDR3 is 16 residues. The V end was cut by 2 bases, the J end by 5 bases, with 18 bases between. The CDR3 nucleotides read TGTGCCAGCAGCTTATTCGCTCAGGGGCGCGGGGAGACCCAGTACTTC. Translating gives CASSLFAQGRGETQYF.

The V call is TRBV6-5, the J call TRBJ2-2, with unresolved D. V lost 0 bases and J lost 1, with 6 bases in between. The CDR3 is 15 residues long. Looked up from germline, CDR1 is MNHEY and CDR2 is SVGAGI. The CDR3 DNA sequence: TGTGCCAGCAGTTACTCTACAAGGAACACCGGGGAGCTGTTTTTT. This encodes CASSYSTRNTGELFF.

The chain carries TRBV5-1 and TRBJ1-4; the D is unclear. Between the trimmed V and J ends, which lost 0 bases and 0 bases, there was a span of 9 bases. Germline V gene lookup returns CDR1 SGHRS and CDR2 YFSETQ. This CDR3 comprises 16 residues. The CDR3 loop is CASSLEGPTTNEKLFF. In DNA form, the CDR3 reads TGCGCCAGCAGCTTGGAAGGGCCTACAACTAATGAAAAACTGTTTTTT. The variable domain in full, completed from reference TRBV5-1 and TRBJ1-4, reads KAGVTQTPRYLIKTRGQQVTLSCSPISGHRSVSWYQQTPGQGLQFLFEYFSETQRNKGNFPGRFSGRQFSNSRSEMNVSTLELGDSALYLCASSLEGPTTNEKLFFGSGTQLSVL.

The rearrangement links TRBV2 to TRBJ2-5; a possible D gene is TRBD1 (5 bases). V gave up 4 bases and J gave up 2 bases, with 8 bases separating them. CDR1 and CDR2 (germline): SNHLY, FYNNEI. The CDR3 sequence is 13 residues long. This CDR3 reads CASSGGHQETQYF. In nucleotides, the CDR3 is TGTGCCAGCAGTGGGGGCCATCAAGAGACCCAGTACTTC.

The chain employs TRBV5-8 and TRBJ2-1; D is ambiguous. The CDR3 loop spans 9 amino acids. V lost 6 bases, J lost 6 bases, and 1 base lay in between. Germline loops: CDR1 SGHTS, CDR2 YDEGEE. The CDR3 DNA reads TGTGCCAGCACCAATGAGCAGTTCTTC. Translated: CASTNEQFF.

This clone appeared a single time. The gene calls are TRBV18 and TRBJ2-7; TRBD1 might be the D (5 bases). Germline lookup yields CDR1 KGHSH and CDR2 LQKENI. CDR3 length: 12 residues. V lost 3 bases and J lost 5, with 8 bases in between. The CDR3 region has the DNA TGTGCCAGCTCACCCCAGGGAAACGAGCAGTACTTC. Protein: CASSPQGNEQYF.

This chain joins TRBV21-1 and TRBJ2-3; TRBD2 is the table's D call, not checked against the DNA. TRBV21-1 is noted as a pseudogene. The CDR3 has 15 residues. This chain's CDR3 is CASSKGRGCTDTQYF. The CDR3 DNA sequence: TGTGCCAGCAGCAAAGGACGGGGATGCACAGATACGCAGTATTTT.

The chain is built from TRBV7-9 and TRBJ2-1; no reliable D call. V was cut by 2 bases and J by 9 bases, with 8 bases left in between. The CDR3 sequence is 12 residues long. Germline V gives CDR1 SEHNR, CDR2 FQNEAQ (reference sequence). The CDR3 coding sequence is TGTGCCAGCAGCTTATTGGGAATTGAGCAGTTCTTC. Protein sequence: CASSLLGIEQFF.

The CDR3 coding sequence is TGTGCCAGCAGCTTCACGTACCAAGAGACCCAGTACTTC. Protein product: CASSFTYQETQYF. The chain links TRBV11-2 to TRBJ2-5; the D is unclear. V was clipped by 3 bases and J by 0 bases, with 5 bases between them. CDR3 length: 13 residues. Looked up from germline, CDR1 is SGHAT and CDR2 is FQNNGV. The whole variable domain, remainder taken from reference TRBV11-2 and TRBJ2-5, is EAGVAQSPRYKIIEKRQSVAFWCNPISGHATLYWYQQILGQGPKLLIQFQNNGVVDDSQLPKDRFSAERLKGVDSTLKIQPAKLEDSAVYLCASSFTYQETQYFGPGTRLLVL.

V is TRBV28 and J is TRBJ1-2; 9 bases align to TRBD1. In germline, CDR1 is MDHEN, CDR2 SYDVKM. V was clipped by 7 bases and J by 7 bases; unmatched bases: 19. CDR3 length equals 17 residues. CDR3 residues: CASITPSPGTGQFGYTF. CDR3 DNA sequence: TGTGCCAGCATTACCCCCTCCCCCGGGACAGGGCAATTTGGCTACACCTTC.

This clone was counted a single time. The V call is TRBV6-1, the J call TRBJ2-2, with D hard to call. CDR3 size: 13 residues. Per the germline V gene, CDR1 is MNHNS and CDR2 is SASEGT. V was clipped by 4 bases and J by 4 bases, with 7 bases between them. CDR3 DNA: TGTGCCAGCAGTGTCACTGTCACCGGGGAGCTGTTTTTT. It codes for CASSVTVTGELFF.

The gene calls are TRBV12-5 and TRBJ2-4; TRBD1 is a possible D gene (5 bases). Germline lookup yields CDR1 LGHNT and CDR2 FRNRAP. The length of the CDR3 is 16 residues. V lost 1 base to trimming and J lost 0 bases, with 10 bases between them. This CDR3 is CASGLDLGVAKNIQYF. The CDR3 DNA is TGTGCTAGTGGTTTGGATCTAGGGGTAGCCAAAAACATTCAGTACTTC.

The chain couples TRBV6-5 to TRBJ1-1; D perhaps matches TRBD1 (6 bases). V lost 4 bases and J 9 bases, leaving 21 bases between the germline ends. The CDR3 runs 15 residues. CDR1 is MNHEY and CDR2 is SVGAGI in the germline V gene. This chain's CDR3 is CASSLNPQQGIKAFF. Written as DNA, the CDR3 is TGTGCCAGCAGTTTGAATCCTCAACAGGGAATCAAAGCTTTCTTT.

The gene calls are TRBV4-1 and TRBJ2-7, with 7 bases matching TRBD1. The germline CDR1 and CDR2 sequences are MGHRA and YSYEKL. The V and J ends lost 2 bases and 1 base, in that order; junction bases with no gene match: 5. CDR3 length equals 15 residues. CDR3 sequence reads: CASSQLQGVSYEQYF. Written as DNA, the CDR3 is TGCGCCAGCAGCCAACTCCAGGGGGTATCCTACGAGCAGTACTTC.

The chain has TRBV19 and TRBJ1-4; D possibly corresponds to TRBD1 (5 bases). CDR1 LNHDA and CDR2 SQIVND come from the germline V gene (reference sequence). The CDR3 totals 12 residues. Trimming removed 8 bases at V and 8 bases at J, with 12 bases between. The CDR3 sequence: CASSGAGEKLFF. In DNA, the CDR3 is TGTGCCAGTTCTGGGGCGGGAGAAAAACTGTTTTTT.

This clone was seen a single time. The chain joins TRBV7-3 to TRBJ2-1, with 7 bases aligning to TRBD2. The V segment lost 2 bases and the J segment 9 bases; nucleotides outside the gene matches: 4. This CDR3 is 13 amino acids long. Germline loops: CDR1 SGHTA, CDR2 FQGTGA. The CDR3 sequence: CASSLRLAPEQFF. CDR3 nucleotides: TGTGCCAGCAGCTTACGACTAGCTCCTGAGCAGTTCTTC. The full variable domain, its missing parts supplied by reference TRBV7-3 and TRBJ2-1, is GAGVSQTPSNKVTEKGKYVELRCDPISGHTALYWYRQSLGQGPEFLIYFQGTGAADDSGLPNDRFFAVRPEGSVSTLKIQRTERGDSAVYLCASSLRLAPEQFFGPGTRLTVL.